The sequence of this T cell receptor beta chain was determined in a study of shared clonotypes between healthy human individuals. The CDR3 runs 14 residues. Looked up from germline, CDR1 is MNHEY and CDR2 is SMNVEV (reference sequence). V was shortened by 0 bases and J by 1 base, with 4 bases between the two germline ends. Terminally differentiated effector memory CD45RA+ cells were excluded by CCR7 positive selection of CD45RO-negative cells. Findings and caveats of the study: A handful of donors shared 4.5% to 6.5% of their naive CD4 clonotypes.

Profiling relied on immunoSEQ multiplex PCR, and the TCRdb table lists in-frame clones only, not all of them. The sample has 1.5 million to 2.5 million clones, roughly 95% seen once. A word on this clone: Its cognate antigen is unknown.

The sequence was obtained from a man between 18 and 35 years old in good health. Sequenced sample: naive CD8+ T cells sorted from blood. The chain combines TRBV27 with TRBJ1-5; no clear D. The CDR3 coding sequence is TGTGCCAGCAGTTTATCCAGAAGCAATCAGCCCCAGCATTTT. This gives the protein CASSLSRSNQPQHF.